This T cell receptor (beta chain) was identified during a study of human T cells and chemical hapten exposure. The sample holds many counts of this clonotype. TCRdb called the RACE reads again in MiXCR, with one record for every CDR3 protein. The profile covers roughly 140,000 distinct CDR3 sequences, with over 9.5% appearing a single time and 1.3% to 1.5% taken by the ten largest. Stated time point: patch test 2, 6 weeks after DPC sensitization. Treatment defined: therapeutic diphenylcyclopropenone sensitization with weekly scalp DPC. Germline V CDR1 and CDR2: SEHNR, FQNEAQ (reference sequence). This CDR3 comprises 17 residues. Trimming pared 8 bases from V and 5 bases from J, leaving 26 bases between.

The V gene is TRBV7-9, the J gene TRBJ2-3; maybe TRBD2 (6 bases). The material was whole blood, obtained in connection with sensitization to the hapten diphenylcyclopropenone (DPC). The receptor was isolated from a woman aged 45-59 years with alopecia areata. Some clones in this sample may be carry-over from other donors' samples. CDR3 in amino acids: CASAYPYGGEQVDTQYF. In DNA, the CDR3 is TGTGCCAGCGCATACCCATATGGCGGGGAGCAGGTAGATACGCAGTATTTT.